This T cell receptor beta chain came from a study of blood T cell repertoires in COVID-19. The authors' processing: Reference gene primer amplification gave nucleated cell count estimates. Profiling relied on immunoSEQ multiplex PCR, and the TCRdb table lists in-frame clones only, not all of them. The V and J calls and clone size come from that table; D and trimming were worked out from the DNA. The sample holds hundreds of thousands of clones, roughly nine tenths seen once. Ages ranged from about 18 to 89 years, with residence in approximately 23 US areas. Germline V gene sequence: CDR1 SNHLY, CDR2 FYNNEI. The CDR3 length is 15 residues. V was clipped by 6 bases and J by 5 bases; unmatched bases: 6.

The sequenced sample consisted of PBMCs or T cells enriched from blood (not recorded which). The chain couples TRBV2 to TRBJ2-3, with 12 bases aligning to TRBD1. This TCR was sampled from a woman aged 55 to 70 who had recovered from COVID-19. CDR3 protein: CASRPGQGAGDTQYF. CDR3 nucleotides: TGTGCCAGCAGGCCGGGACAGGGGGCCGGAGATACGCAGTATTTT.